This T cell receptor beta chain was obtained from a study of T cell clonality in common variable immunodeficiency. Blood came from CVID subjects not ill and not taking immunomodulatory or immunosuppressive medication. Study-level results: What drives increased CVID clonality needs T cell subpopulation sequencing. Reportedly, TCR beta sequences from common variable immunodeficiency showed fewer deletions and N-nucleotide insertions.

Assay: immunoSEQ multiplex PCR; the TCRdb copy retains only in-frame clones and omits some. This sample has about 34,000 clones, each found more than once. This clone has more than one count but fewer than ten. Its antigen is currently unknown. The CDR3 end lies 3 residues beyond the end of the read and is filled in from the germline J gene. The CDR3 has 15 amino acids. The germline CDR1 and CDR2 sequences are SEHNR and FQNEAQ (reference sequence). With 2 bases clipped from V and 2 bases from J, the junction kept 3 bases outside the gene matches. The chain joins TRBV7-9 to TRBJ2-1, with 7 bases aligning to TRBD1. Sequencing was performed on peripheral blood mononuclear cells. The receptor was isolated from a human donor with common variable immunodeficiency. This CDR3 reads CASSLRGGPYNEQFF. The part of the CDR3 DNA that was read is TGTGCCAGCAGCTTAAGAGGGGGCCCCTACAATGAG.